Below, one T cell receptor (beta chain) is given with its context. The length of the CDR3 is 14 residues. The germline gives CDR1 SGHDT, CDR2 YYEEEE. V dropped 5 bases and J dropped 2 bases, with 8 bases sitting between them. The sample belongs to a study of T cell responses to AZD1222 COVID-19 vaccine. The protocol was immunoSEQ multiplex PCR, while the TCRdb copy is restricted to in-frame clones and leaves out a portion. This table has about 50,000 clones, around 85% appearing once. The V call is TRBV5-6, the J call TRBJ1-6, with D possibly being TRBD1 (5 bases). The sequence came from an adult in good health. The source material was peripheral blood, sampled on day 0 of MenACWY control vaccination. CDR3 loop: CASSTDTYNSPLHF. The CDR3 coding sequence is TGTGCCAGCAGTACGGACACCTATAATTCACCCCTCCACTTT. The entire variable domain, with the rest obtained from reference TRBV5-6 and TRBJ1-6, is as follows: DAGVTQSPTHLIKTRGQQVTLRCSPKSGHDTVSWYQQALGQGPQFIFQYYEEEERQRGNFPDRFSGHQFPNYSSELNVNALLLGDSALYLCASSTDTYNSPLHFGNGTRLTVT.